Included here is one TCR beta chain sequence, with context. The run of the v3.0 immunoSEQ assay was at survey level. The protocol was immunoSEQ multiplex PCR, while the TCRdb copy is restricted to in-frame clones and leaves out a portion. Of roughly 33,000 clones in the sample, approximately 80% were seen once. The sample is drawn from a study of long-term antiretroviral therapy in people with HIV. V gave up 0 bases and J gave up 2 bases; unmatched junction bases: 5. Looked up from germline, CDR1 is SGDLS and CDR2 is YYNGEE. CDR3 length: 16 amino acids. The source material was unsorted PBMCs, sampled 3.1 years after starting antiretroviral therapy. The rearrangement uses TRBV9 and TRBJ2-5; 9 nucleotides align to TRBD2. The receptor was isolated from a woman between 50 and 59 years old with HIV. In nucleotides, the CDR3 is TGTGCCAGCAGCGTAGGTCTGGGACTAGCACAAGAGACCCAGTACTTC. It is translated as CASSVGLGLAQETQYF.